This paragraph covers one T cell receptor (beta chain) sequence. Its antigen is still unknown. The CDR3 covers 15 residues. V gave up 5 bases and J gave up 2 bases, with 12 bases separating them. Germline CDR1 SEHNR, CDR2 FQNEAQ (reference sequence). The sample is drawn from a study of long-term antiretroviral therapy in people with HIV. The wider study: The 2015 recommendation for immediate ART came about a decade after the earliest samples. General observations from the study: Across all time points, the repertoire was dominated by clones that expanded before ART.

Survey-level resolution applied to immunoSEQ assay v3.0. Data came from immunoSEQ multiplex PCR; TCRdb stores just in-frame clones and leaves some out. This sample has about 27,000 clones, with approximately 81% found just once. Without exception, participants with HIV were treated in the United States. The sample in question was unsorted PBMCs, obtained 2.3 years after starting antiretroviral therapy. The sequence came from a man aged 35 to 55 with HIV. The V call is TRBV7-9, the J call TRBJ1-4; D possibly corresponds to TRBD1 (5 bases). CDR3 residues: CASSPQGFTNEKLFF. In nucleotides, the CDR3 is TGTGCCAGCAGCCCGCAGGGATTTACTAATGAAAAACTGTTTTTT.